One sample yielded the 3 T cell receptor beta chains listed below, sequenced in a study of a mutant IDH1 vaccine in newly diagnosed glioma. Antigens for these TCRs are unknown. Produced via immunoSEQ multiplex PCR; TCRdb's table is partial and in-frame only. The sample has 40,000 to 45,000 clones; 80% to 85% are singletons. Time point meaning: week 35, safety follow-up. One vaccine dose held 300 ug of mutant IDH1 20-mer peptide and came with topical imiquimod. The input for sequencing was PBMCs, taken from a glioma patient whose treatment included an IDH1 peptide vaccine. These receptors originate from a woman aged 35 to 49 with glioma. Some clones in this sample may be carry-over from other donors' samples.

This chain uses TRBV4-2 with TRBJ1-6, with 8 bases matching TRBD1. The CDR3 runs 16 residues. From germline, CDR1 is LGHNA and CDR2 YNFKEQ. With V trimmed by 6 bases and J by 4 bases, 8 bases remained unmatched. The CDR3 region is CASRRDRRNYNSPLHF. The CDR3 bases are TGTGCCAGCAGACGGGACAGGCGGAATTATAATTCACCCCTCCACTTT.

This clone has a handful of counts. The chain uses TRBV4-1 and TRBJ1-5; 8 bases agree with TRBD1. The CDR3 loop spans 15 amino acids. Germline CDR1 and CDR2: MGHRA and YSYEKL. V shed 1 base and J 3 bases; nucleotides not matched to a gene: 2. The CDR3, as DNA: TGCGCCAGCAGCCAAGGGACAGGGAACAATCAGCCCCAGCATTTT. This codes for CASSQGTGNNQPQHF.

V usage is TRBV2 and J usage is TRBJ2-2, with TRBD2 as a possible D gene (6 bases). Germline V CDR1 and CDR2: SNHLY, FYNNEI. The CDR3 is 17 amino acids. V lost 1 base and J lost 7, with 19 bases in between. The CDR3 bases are TGTGCCAGCAGTGAAGAGGGACTCGGAAAGTGGAGCGGGGAGCTGTTTTTT. As protein: CASSEEGLGKWSGELFF.